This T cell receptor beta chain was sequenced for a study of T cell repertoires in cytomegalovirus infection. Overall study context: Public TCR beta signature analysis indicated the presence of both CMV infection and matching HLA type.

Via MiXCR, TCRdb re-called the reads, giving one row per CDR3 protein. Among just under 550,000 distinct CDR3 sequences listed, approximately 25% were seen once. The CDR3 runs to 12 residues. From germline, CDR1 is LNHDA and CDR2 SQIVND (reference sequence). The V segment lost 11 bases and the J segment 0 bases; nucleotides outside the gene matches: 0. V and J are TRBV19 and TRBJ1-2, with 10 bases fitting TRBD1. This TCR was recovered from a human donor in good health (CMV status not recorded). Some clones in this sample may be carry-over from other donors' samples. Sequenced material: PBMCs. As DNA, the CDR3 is TGTGCCGGACAGGGGGCTAACTATGGCTACACCTTC. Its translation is CAGQGANYGYTF. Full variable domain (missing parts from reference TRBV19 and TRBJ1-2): DGGITQSPKYLFRKEGQNVTLSCEQNLNHDAMYWYRQDPGQGLRLIYYSQIVNDFQKGDIAEGYSVSREKKESFPLTVTSAQKNPTAFYLCAGQGANYGYTFGSGTRLTVV.